The clone carrying this T cell receptor (beta chain) came up a few times. The antigen is unknown. Of the isolated RNA, all was reverse transcribed, and so the sequenced material was expressed TCRB transcripts. The method was immunoSEQ multiplex PCR; TCRdb's version includes in-frame clones alone and lacks a portion of them. There are 450,000 or so clones in the sample; over 9.5% occur only once, and 0.046% lies in the top ten. The CDR3 is made up of 14 amino acids. Germline values: CDR1 MDHEN, CDR2 SYDVKM. With 6 bases clipped from V and 3 bases from J, the junction kept 5 bases outside the gene matches. The sample originates from a study of beta chain features in type 1 diabetes. About the research overall: Similarity in age, gender and cell yields was seen between patients and healthy donors. Summed over all samples, the examined sorted cells came to 90 million to 120 million.

Broader study findings: At VDJ recombination sites, type 1 diabetes patients had fewer insertions and more deleted nucleotides. TCRB CDR3s from Type 1 diabetes patients were moderately but significantly shorter in all four CD4+ subsets.

This TCR was recovered from a woman aged 18 to 35 in good health. Sequences were obtained from naive CD4+ T cells from blood. The V and J genes are TRBV28 and TRBJ2-3; TRBD2 matches 8 bases. The CDR3 bases are TGTGCCAGCAGGGGACTAGTGGGTACAGATACGCAGTATTTT. It encodes CASRGLVGTDTQYF.